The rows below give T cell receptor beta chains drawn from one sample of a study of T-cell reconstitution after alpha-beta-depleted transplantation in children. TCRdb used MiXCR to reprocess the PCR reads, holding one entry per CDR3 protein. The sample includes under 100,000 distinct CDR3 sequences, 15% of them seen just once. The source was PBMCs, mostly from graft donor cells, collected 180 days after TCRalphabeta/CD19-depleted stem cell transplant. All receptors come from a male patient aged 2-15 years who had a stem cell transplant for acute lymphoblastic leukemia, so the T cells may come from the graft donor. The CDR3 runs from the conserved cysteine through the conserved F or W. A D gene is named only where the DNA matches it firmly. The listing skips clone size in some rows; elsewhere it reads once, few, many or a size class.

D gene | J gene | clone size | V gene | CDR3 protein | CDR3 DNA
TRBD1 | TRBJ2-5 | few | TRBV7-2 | CASSREGTGETQYF | TGTGCCAGCAGCAGAGAAGGGACAGGAGAGACCCAGTACTTC
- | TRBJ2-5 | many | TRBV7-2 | CASSLAVGSGTQYF | TGTGCCAGCAGCTTAGCGGTAGGCTCGGGGACCCAGTACTTC
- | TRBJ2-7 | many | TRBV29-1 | CSVDTGSSYEQYF | TGCAGCGTTGACACGGGGAGCTCCTACGAGCAGTACTTC
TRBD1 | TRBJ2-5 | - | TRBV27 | CASSSSDRGRETQYF | TGTGCCAGCAGTTCGTCGGACAGGGGGAGGGAGACCCAGTACTTC
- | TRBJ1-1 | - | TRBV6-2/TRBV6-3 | CASSYPTAGVRVVTEAFF | TGTGCCAGCAGTTACCCGACGGCAGGGGTGCGGGTGGTCACTGAAGCTTTCTTT
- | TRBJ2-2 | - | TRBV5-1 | CASGVRGLTGELFF | TGCGCCAGCGGGGTCCGGGGGCTCACCGGGGAGCTGTTTTTT
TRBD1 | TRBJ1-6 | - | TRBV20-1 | CSATIDGTGGSPLHF | TGCAGTGCCACTATCGACGGGACAGGGGGATCACCCCTCCACTTT
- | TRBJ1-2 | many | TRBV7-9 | CASSPSPGRSYGYTF | TGTGCCAGCAGCCCCTCGCCAGGTCGAAGCTATGGCTACACCTTC
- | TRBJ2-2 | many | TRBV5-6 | CASRSNTGELFF | TGTGCCAGCAGGTCCAACACCGGGGAGCTGTTTTTT
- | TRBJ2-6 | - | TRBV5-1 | CASSLWGDGSGANVLTF | TGCGCCAGCAGCTTATGGGGGGATGGCTCTGGGGCCAACGTCCTGACTTTC
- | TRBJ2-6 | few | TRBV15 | CATSREVSGANVLTF | TGTGCCACCAGCAGAGAGGTCTCTGGGGCCAACGTCCTGACTTTC
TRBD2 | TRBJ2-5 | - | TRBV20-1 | CSARDGTSGVQETQYF | TGCAGTGCTAGAGATGGGACTAGCGGGGTCCAAGAGACCCAGTACTTC